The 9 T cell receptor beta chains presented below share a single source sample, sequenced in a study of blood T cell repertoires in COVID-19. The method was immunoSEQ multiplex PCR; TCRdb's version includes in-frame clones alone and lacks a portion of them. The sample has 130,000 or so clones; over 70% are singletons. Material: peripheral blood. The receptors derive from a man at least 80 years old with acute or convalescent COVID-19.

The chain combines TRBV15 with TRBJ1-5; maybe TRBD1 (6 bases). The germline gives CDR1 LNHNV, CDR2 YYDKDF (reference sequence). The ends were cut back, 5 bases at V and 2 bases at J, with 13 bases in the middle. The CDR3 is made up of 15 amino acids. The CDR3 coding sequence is TGTGCCACCAGCGGGGACATGGACGGCAATCAGCCCCAGCATTTT. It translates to CATSGDMDGNQPQHF.

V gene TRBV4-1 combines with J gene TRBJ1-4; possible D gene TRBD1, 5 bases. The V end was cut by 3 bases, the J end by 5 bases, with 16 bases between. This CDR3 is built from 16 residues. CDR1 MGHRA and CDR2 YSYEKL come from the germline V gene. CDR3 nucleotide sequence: TGCGCCAGCAGCCAGGGTTACCGGGACTGGAATGAAAAACTGTTTTTT. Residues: CASSQGYRDWNEKLFF.

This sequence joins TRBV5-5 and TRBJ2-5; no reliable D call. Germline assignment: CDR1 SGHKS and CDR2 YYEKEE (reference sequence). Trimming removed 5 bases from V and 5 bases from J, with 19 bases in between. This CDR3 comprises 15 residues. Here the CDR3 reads CASSSHSGQWETQYF. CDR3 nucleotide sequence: TGTGCCAGCAGTTCACACTCGGGTCAGTGGGAGACCCAGTACTTC.

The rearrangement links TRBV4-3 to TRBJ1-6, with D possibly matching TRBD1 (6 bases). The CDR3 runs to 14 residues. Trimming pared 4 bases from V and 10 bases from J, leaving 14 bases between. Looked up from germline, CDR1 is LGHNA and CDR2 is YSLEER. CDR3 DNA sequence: TGCGCCAGCAGCCGAACTCACAGGGTCTCACCCCTCCACTTT. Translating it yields CASSRTHRVSPLHF.

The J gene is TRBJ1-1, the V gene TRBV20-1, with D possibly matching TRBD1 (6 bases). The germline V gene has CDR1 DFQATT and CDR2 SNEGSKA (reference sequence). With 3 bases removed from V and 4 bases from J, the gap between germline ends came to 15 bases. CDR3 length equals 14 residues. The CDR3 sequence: CSASDGGRGTEAFF. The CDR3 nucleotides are TGCAGTGCTAGTGATGGGGGCAGGGGCACTGAAGCTTTCTTT.

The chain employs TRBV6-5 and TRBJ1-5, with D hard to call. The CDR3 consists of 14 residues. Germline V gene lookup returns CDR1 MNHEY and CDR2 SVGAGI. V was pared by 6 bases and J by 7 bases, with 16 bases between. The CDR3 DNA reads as TGTGCCAGCAGGCCTGGGGTAGCTAGCCAGCCCCAGCATTTT. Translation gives CASRPGVASQPQHF.

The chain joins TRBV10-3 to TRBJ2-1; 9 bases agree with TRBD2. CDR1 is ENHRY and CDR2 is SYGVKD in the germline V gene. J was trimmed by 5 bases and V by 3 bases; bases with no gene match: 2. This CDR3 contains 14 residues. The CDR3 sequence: CAISDGGGDNEQFF. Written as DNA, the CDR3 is TGTGCCATCAGTGACGGCGGGGGGGACAATGAGCAGTTCTTC.

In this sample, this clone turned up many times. CDR3 amino acids: CASSEAYGQPYGYTF. As DNA, the CDR3 is TGTGCCAGCAGTGAAGCATATGGACAGCCCTATGGCTACACCTTC. The chain is built from TRBV6-1 and TRBJ1-2; a possible D gene is TRBD1 (6 bases). Germline CDR1 reads MNHNS; CDR2 reads SASEGT. Deletions cut 0 bases from V and 4 bases from J, with 12 bases between. The CDR3 runs to 15 residues.

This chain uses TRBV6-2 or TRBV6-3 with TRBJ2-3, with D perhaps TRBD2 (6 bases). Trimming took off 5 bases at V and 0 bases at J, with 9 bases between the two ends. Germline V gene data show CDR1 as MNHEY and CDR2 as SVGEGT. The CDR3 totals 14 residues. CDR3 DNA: TGTGCCAGCAGTCGGGGGACCAGCACAGATACGCAGTATTTT. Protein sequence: CASSRGTSTDTQYF.